The rows below give T cell receptor beta chains drawn from one sample of a study of shared clonotypes between healthy human individuals. Assay: immunoSEQ multiplex PCR; the TCRdb copy retains only in-frame clones and omits some. The table has about 1 million clones, 70% to 80% seen once; the top ten hold nearly 1.5%. Sequencing input: memory CD4+ T cells sorted from blood. The receptors were sampled from a man between 18 and 35 years old in good health. Both conserved end residues are part of each CDR3. D genes are given only for firm matches. Size is stated for part of the rows, as once, few or many counts, or as a class when the clone is expanded.

j_call v_call d_call clone_size cdr3_aa cdr3_nt
TRBJ2-7 TRBV19 TRBD1 NA CASSNGPGQGDNEQYF TGTGCCAGTAGTAACGGGCCGGGACAGGGTGATAACGAGCAGTACTTC
TRBJ2-2 TRBV5-6 TRBD1 NA CASSLGQGAAGGQPGELFF TGTGCCAGCAGCCTTGGACAGGGCGCTGCTGGAGGGCAACCCGGGGAGCTGTTTTTT
TRBJ2-5 TRBV27 NA many CASSAFLAAQGETQYF TGTGCCAGCAGCGCCTTCTTGGCGGCCCAGGGGGAGACCCAGTACTTC
TRBJ2-6 TRBV7-3 NA once CASSLSSLGFGGANVLTF TGTGCCAGCAGCTTAAGCAGTCTCGGATTCGGTGGGGCCAACGTCCTGACTTTC
TRBJ1-3 TRBV7-8 TRBD1 NA CASSGTQGKGNTIYF TGTGCCAGCAGCGGAACACAGGGGAAAGGAAACACCATATATTTT
TRBJ2-5 TRBV7-2 NA once CASSWRWGQETQYF TGTGCCAGCAGCTGGCGCTGGGGGCAAGAGACCCAGTACTTC
TRBJ2-1 TRBV9 NA NA CASSVTSFGNEQFF TGTGCCAGCAGCGTAACTAGCTTTGGCAATGAGCAGTTCTTC
TRBJ1-2 TRBV16 NA NA CASSQWGNSNYGYTF TGTGCCAGCAGCCAATGGGGCAACTCTAACTATGGCTACACCTTC
TRBJ2-3 TRBV5-1 NA NA CASSLSFGGSTDTQYF TGCGCCAGCAGCTTGTCCTTTGGGGGAAGCACAGATACGCAGTATTTT
TRBJ2-7 TRBV19 TRBD1 NA CASSGTGGPLYEQYF TGTGCCAGTAGCGGGACAGGGGGTCCTCTCTACGAGCAGTACTTC
TRBJ2-5 TRBV7-8 NA once CASSLSGVTIQETQYF TGTGCCAGCAGCTTATCTGGCGTTACTATCCAAGAGACCCAGTACTTC
TRBJ2-7 TRBV4-2 NA NA CASSIDRSSYEQYF TGTGCCAGCAGCATTGACAGGAGCTCCTACGAGCAGTACTTC
TRBJ2-3 TRBV5-1 NA few CASSLGTPSDTQYF TGCGCCAGCAGCCTCGGGACCCCGTCGGATACGCAGTATTTT
TRBJ1-2 TRBV2 NA NA CASSEDRHYGYTF TGTGCCAGCAGTGAAGACAGGCATTATGGCTACACCTTC
TRBJ2-1 TRBV6-5 NA once CASSLKFRATNEQFF TGTGCCAGCAGCTTGAAGTTTCGAGCGACCAATGAGCAGTTCTTC
TRBJ1-4 TRBV4-1 NA once CASSQDLGRAKEKLFF TGCGCCAGCAGCCAAGACCTTGGGAGGGCTAAGGAAAAACTGTTTTTT
TRBJ2-2 TRBV4-1 NA NA CASSYRGTPNTRELFF TGCGCCAGCAGCTACCGAGGGACACCGAACACCCGGGAGCTGTTTTTT
TRBJ1-6 TRBV10-3 NA NA CAISGERRSPLHF TGTGCCATCAGTGGGGAGCGTCGTTCACCCCTCCACTTT
TRBJ2-2 TRBV7-9 NA NA CASSLNNLGVTGELFF TGTGCCAGCAGCTTAAATAATTTGGGGGTTACCGGGGAGCTGTTTTTT
TRBJ2-7 TRBV7-9 NA NA CASSWQGSEQYF TGTGCCAGCAGCTGGCAGGGGTCCGAGCAGTACTTC
TRBJ2-3 TRBV11-3 TRBD2 NA CASSSGTSESTDTQYF TGTGCCAGCAGCTCCGGGACTAGCGAGAGCACAGATACGCAGTATTTT
TRBJ1-2 TRBV18 NA NA CASSPDQGILGGYTF TGTGCCAGCTCACCAGACCAGGGGATTCTTGGGGGCTACACCTTC
TRBJ2-3 TRBV6-6 TRBD2 once CASSPTSAGTDTQYF TGTGCCAGCAGCCCTACTAGCGCCGGCACAGATACGCAGTATTTT
TRBJ1-1 TRBV6-5 TRBD1 NA CASRSATGPNTEAFF TGTGCCAGCAGAAGTGCGACAGGGCCCAACACTGAAGCTTTCTTT
TRBJ2-2 TRBV5-8 NA once CAPVIGGLNTGELFF TGTGCCCCGGTGATAGGGGGGTTGAACACCGGGGAGCTGTTTTTT
TRBJ2-5 TRBV5-5 NA NA CASSSEYQETQYF TGTGCCAGCAGCTCTGAGTACCAAGAGACCCAGTACTTC
TRBJ1-5 TRBV7-2 TRBD1 few CASSSGQGSNQPQHF TGTGCCAGCAGCTCGGGACAGGGCAGCAATCAGCCCCAGCATTTT
TRBJ2-7 TRBV13 TRBD1 NA CASSPFTGQGAPNEQYF TGTGCCAGCAGCCCTTTTACGGGACAGGGGGCGCCGAACGAGCAGTACTTC
TRBJ1-5 TRBV14 NA NA CASSQAGPPRPQHF TGTGCCAGCAGCCAAGCGGGCCCCCCCCGTCCCCAGCATTTT
TRBJ1-2 TRBV7-9 NA NA CASTPSPHSGYTF TGTGCCAGCACTCCCTCGCCCCACTCTGGCTACACCTTC
TRBJ2-5 TRBV7-2 TRBD1 NA CASSLALGQGAGETQYF TGTGCCAGCAGCTTAGCGCTGGGACAGGGGGCCGGAGAGACCCAGTACTTC